This TCR beta chain was recovered during a study of CD8+CD57+ T cells in acquired aplastic anemia. This clonotype was found a few times. Profiles of TCR beta VDJ and CDR3 were generated from a genomic DNA template. TCRdb used MiXCR to reprocess the reads, holding one entry per CDR3 protein. The repertoire consists of some 410,000 distinct CDR3 sequences, with 65% to 80% occurring once and the leading ten covering 4%. Material: sorted CD4+, CD8+, or CD8+CD57+ T cells (not recorded which) from PBMCs. The receptor's source is a human donor in good health, serving as a control.

This CDR3 is CACRDAPHNEQFF. DNA for the CDR3: TGTGCCTGCCGGGACGCGCCTCACAATGAGCAGTTCTTC. The chain is built from TRBV15 and TRBJ2-1; the D call may be TRBD1 or TRBD2 (5 bases each). This CDR3 has 13 residues. V shed 11 bases and J shed 5 bases, with 16 bases lying between them. Germline CDR1 and CDR2: LNHNV and YYDKDF (reference sequence).